This note documents a single T cell receptor beta chain sequence. Its antigen target is currently unknown. It has no much larger one-base neighbor in the sample; base qualities were not kept. Library construction relied on the immunoSEQ multiplex PCR assay. To provide template for TCR sequencing, every sample had RNA extracted and reverse transcribed into cDNA. First-strand cDNA was synthesized with SuperScript III using a 2:1 mix of oligo-dT and random hexamers. A synthetic immune receptor repertoire was used to measure amplification bias, and any remaining bias was corrected computationally. As for the original processing: Raw reads were preprocessed to remove errors, and CDR3 was defined according to IMGT conventions as the region from the conserved cysteine to phenylalanine. Clonality was computed as 1 minus the Shannon entropy, with the entropy normalized by log2 of the number of productive unique TCRs. CD4 or CD8 identity of scalp clones was inferred by cross-referencing scalp TCRbeta sequences with sorted blood CD4 and CD8 repertoires. As stored in TCRdb, this immuneACCESS dataset retains in-frame rearrangements with V and J assigned. A fraction of the clones does not appear; measured against another copy, unresolved V genes explain less than half of the discrepancy, and the remainder lacks a known reason. The V and J calls and clone size are taken from that table; D and trimming were inferred from the DNA. Here the sample has about 69,000 clones; 55% to 75% occur a single time. Approximately 19% of the sample is held by the ten biggest clonotypes.

The sample is drawn from a study of CD8+ T cells in alopecia areata (dated by TCRdb to the late 2010s). Background on the whole study: The treated patients took part in an open-label pilot trial in which moderate-to-severe alopecia areata was treated with oral tofacitinib at 5 to 10 mg twice daily. immunoSEQ multiplex PCR using 35 Vbeta forward primers and 13 Jbeta reverse primers was used to amplify TCRbeta CDR3 regions. Scalp clonality was compared across normal scalp (n=4), patchy alopecia areata scalp (n=8), and alopecia totalis/universalis scalp (n=8). High-throughput TCRbeta sequencing was used to examine T cell clonal expansion in alopecia areata in both the C3H/HeJ mouse model and human patients. RNA came from the PAXgene miRNA kit for fixed scalp, the miRNeasy kit for PBMCs, and the RNeasy kit for mouse skin. Human TCRbeta sequencing covered scalp tissue and sorted CD4+ and CD8+ peripheral blood T cells from patchy and totalis/universalis alopecia areata patients and healthy controls. Patients on tofacitinib were biopsied at baseline and after 4 and 24 weeks of treatment, and several of the patients also had a later scalp biopsy. Patients stayed on tofacitinib for 6 to 18 months and then had 6 months of follow-up off drug so that delayed response and recurrence could be assessed.

The germline V gene encodes CDR1 SGHRS and CDR2 YFSETQ. Unmatched junction bases come to 15, with V trimmed by 4 bases and J by 0 bases. Reading from cysteine to phenylalanine, the CDR3 counts 19 amino acids. Just the 57-base CDR3 DNA is kept, in frame starting at base 1. Taken with the paper, the label for time point translates to: baseline before oral tofacitinib. Peripheral blood and lesional scalp punch biopsies were obtained from patients with alopecia areata. After PBMCs were isolated by density centrifugation and stained for CD3, CD4 and CD8, a FACSAria was used to sort CD4+ and CD8+ T cells. General findings and caveats noted by the study authors: Lesional scalp, especially in alopecia totalis/universalis, showed higher clonality and more expanded CD8+ clones than normal scalp, suggesting antigenic drive. Compared with mice, TCR sequences shared between patients were less clear, possibly partly because of HLA diversity across the patient population. Unlike mouse skin, where gammadelta T cells dominate, normal human skin contains resident alphabeta T cells that get sequenced too, which complicates analysis of the scalp TCR repertoire.

The sequence links TRBV5-1 to TRBJ2-1; TRBD2 aligns with 8 central bases. The clonotype was recovered from a human donor with alopecia areata. Here the sequenced sample was CD8+ T cells sorted from blood, taken at week 0. The CDR3 loop reads CASSQLAEVVKSSYNEQFF. At the DNA level, the sequence is TGCGCCAGCAGCCAACTAGCGGAGGTCGTCAAAAGCTCCTACAATGAGCAGTTCTTC.